The next 2 T cell receptor beta chains were all read from a single sample in a study of identical twins. Via MiXCR, TCRdb re-called the 5' RACE reads, giving one row per CDR3 protein. The sample consists of roughly 1,500,000 distinct CDR3 sequences, roughly 35% of them appearing once. Sample: cord blood. The receptors come from a newborn girl in good health.

V is TRBV6-5 and J is TRBJ2-1; the D gene is possibly TRBD1 (5 bases). Trimming pared 2 bases from V and 7 bases from J, leaving 15 bases between. Germline lookup yields CDR1 MNHEY and CDR2 SVGAGI. CDR3 size: 15 residues. CDR3 protein: CASSYVGPLGNEQFF. In DNA form, the CDR3 reads TGTGCCAGCAGTTACGTGGGGCCTCTTGGGAATGAGCAGTTCTTC.

The rearrangement uses TRBV28 and TRBJ1-2; 9 bases agree with TRBD1. Trimming cost V 4 bases and J 7 bases; bases outside gene matches: 7. Germline-derived CDR1 and CDR2 are MDHEN and SYDVKM. The CDR3 runs 14 residues. This CDR3 reads CASSWIQGATGYTF. CDR3 sequence (DNA): TGTGCCAGCAGTTGGATACAGGGGGCGACTGGCTACACCTTC.